This TCR beta chain was sequenced in a study of T-cell reconstitution after alpha-beta-depleted transplantation in children. Unique molecular identifiers were incorporated during preparation of the TCRbeta library. TCRdb redid the calling of the PCR reads with MiXCR, one entry per CDR3 protein. The profile covers approximately 1,000,000 distinct CDR3 sequences, with less than 30% appearing a single time and 28% taken by the ten largest. Study-wide findings and caveats: T-cell numbers and diversity one year post-transplant derived largely from freshly generated T cells. Several hundred expanded graft clones reportedly gave rise to the alpha-beta T cells present about two months after transplant. Some patients' high day-60 TCRbeta diversity was attributed to recipient cells surviving conditioning.

This clonotype came up a few times. The antigen is undetermined. V trimming: 0 bases; J trimming: 6 bases; junction bases outside the gene matches: 4. The CDR3 is made up of 16 amino acids. Looked up from germline, CDR1 is LGHNA and CDR2 is YSLEER. This sequence joins TRBV4-3 and TRBJ2-2; 10 bases match TRBD1. The sample consisted of PBMCs, mostly from graft donor cells, taken 360 days after TCRalphabeta/CD19-depleted stem cell transplant. This clonotype was obtained from a boy younger than two who had a stem cell transplant for SCID, so the T cells may come from the graft donor. The CDR3 DNA follows: TGCGCCAGCAGCCAAGATTGGGACAGGGGTGCCGGGGAGCTGTTTTTT. As protein: CASSQDWDRGAGELFF.